This T cell receptor beta chain is drawn from a study of T cell repertoires in cytomegalovirus infection. Unmatched junction bases numbered 14, after V lost 5 bases and J lost 5 bases. This CDR3 contains 16 residues. Via MiXCR, TCRdb re-called the reads, giving one row per CDR3 protein. The table shows about 47,000 distinct CDR3 sequences, with about 19% occurring only once. This clonotype came up many times. What it binds is not known. Study observations and caveats: CMV carriers having the relevant HLA were flagged by cumulative public TCR beta family frequency. HLA-C-restricted CMV clonotypes gave the most frequent clonotype in two of eight donors.

The origin of this receptor is a human donor in good health (CMV status not recorded). Some clones in this sample may be carry-over from other donors' samples. The gene calls are TRBV12-3 or TRBV12-4 and TRBJ2-5; 7 bases are shared with TRBD1. Sequenced here: CD8+ T cells from cultured PBMCs, sampled from culture after CMV antigen stimulation. CDR3 sequence reads: CASSIAPEQGRETQYF. The CDR3 DNA sequence: TGTGCCAGCAGTATCGCCCCCGAACAGGGGCGGGAGACCCAGTACTTC.